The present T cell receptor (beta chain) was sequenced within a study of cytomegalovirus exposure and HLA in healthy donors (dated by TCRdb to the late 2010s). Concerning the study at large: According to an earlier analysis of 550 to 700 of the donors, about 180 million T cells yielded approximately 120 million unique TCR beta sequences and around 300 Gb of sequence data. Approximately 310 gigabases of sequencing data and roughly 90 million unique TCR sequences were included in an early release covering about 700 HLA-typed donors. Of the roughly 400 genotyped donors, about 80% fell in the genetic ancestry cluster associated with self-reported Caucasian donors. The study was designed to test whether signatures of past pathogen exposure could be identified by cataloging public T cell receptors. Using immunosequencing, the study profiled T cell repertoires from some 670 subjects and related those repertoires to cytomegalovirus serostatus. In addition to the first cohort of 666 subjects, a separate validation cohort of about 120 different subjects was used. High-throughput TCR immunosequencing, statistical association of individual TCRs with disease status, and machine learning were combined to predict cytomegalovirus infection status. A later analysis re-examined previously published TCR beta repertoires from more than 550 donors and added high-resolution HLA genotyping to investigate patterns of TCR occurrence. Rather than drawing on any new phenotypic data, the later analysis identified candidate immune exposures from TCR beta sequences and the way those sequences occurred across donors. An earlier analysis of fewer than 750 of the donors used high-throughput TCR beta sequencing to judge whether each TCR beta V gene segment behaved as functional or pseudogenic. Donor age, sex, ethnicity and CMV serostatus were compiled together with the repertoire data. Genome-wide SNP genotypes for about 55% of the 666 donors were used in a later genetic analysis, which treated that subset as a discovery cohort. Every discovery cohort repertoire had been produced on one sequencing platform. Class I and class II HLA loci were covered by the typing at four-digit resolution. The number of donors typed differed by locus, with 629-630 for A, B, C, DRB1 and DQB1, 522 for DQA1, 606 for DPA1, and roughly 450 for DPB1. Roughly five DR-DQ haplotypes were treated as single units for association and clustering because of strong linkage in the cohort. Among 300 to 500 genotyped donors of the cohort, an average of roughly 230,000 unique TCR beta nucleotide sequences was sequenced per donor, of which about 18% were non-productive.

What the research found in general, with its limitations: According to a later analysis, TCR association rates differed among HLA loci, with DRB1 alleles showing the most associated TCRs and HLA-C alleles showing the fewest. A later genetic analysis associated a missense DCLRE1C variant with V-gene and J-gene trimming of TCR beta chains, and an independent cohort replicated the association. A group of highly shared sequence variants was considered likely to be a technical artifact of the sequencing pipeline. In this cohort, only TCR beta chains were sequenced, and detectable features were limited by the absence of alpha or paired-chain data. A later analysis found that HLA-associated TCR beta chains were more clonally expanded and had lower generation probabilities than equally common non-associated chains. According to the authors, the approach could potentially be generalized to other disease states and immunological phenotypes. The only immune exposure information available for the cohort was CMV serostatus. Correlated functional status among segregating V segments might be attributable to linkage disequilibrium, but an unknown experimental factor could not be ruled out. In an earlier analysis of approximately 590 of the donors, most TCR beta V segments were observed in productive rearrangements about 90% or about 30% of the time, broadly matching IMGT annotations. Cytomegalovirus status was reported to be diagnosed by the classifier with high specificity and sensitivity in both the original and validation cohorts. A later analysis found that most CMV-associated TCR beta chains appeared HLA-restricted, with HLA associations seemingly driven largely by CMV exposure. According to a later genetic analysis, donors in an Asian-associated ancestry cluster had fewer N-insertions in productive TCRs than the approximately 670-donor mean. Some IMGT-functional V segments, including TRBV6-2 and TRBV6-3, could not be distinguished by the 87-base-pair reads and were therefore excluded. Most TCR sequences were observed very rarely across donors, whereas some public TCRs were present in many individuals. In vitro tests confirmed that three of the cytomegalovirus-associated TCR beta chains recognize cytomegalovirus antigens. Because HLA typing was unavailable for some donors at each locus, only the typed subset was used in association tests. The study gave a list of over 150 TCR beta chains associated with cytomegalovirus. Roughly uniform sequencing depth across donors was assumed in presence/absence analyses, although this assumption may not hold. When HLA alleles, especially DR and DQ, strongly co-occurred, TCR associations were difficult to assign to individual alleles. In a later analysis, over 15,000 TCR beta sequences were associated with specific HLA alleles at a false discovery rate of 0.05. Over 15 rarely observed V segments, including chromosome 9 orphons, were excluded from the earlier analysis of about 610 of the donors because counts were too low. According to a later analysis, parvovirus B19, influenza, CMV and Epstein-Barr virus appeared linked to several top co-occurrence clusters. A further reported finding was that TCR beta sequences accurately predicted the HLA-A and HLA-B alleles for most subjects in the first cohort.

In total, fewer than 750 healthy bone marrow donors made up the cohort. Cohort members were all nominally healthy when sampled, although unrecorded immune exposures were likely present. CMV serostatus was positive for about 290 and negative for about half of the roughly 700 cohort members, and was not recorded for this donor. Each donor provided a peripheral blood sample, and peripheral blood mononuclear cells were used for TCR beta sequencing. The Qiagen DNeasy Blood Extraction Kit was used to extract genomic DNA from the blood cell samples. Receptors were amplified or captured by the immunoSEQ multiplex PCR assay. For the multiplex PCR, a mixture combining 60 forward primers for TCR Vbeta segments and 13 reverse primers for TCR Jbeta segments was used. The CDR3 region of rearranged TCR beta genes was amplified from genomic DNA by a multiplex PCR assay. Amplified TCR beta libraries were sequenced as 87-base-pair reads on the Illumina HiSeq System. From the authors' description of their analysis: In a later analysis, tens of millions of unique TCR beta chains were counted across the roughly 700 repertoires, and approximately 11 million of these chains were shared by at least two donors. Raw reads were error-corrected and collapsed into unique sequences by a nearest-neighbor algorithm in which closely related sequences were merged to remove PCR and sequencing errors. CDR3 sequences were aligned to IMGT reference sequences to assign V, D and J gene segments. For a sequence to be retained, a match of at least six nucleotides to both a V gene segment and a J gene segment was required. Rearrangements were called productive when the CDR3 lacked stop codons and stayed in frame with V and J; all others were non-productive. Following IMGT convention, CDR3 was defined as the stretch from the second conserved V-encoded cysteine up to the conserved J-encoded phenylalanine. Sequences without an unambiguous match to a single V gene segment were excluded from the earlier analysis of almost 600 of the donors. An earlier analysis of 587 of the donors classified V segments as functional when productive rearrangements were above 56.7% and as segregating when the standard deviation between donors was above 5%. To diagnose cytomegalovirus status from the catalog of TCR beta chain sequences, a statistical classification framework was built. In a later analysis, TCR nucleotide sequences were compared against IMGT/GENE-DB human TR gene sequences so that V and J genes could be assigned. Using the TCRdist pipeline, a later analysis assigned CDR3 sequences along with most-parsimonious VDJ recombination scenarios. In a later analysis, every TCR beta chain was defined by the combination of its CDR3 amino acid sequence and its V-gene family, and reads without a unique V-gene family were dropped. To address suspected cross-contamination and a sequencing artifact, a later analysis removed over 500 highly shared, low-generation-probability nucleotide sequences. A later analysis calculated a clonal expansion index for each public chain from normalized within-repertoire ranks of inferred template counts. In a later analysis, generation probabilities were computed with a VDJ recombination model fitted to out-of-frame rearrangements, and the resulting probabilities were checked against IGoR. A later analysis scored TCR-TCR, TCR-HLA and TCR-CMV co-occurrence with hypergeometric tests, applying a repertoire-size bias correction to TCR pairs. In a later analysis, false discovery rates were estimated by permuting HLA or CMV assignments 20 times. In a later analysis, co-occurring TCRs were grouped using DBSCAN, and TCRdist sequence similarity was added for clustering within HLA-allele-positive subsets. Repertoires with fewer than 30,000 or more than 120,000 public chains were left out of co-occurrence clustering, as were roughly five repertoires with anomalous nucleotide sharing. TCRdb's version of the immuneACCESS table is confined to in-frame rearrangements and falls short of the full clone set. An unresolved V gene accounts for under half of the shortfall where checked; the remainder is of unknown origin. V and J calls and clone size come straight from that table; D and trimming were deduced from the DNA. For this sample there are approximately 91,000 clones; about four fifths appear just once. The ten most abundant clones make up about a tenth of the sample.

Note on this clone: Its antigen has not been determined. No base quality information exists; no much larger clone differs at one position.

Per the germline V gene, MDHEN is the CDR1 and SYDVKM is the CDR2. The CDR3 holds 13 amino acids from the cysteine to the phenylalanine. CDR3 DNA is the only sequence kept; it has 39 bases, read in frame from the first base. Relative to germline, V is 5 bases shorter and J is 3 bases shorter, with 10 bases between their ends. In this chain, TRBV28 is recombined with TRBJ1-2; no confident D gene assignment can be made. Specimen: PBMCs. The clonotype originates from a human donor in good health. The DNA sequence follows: TGTGCCAGCAGTCTCCAGGTCGACTATGGCTACACCTTC. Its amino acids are CASSLQVDYGYTF.